This T cell receptor beta chain was captured in a study of blood T cell repertoires in COVID-19. Background on the study: Acute-phase and convalescent COVID-19 samples originated in the United States, Italy and Spain. T cells, B-cell-depleted T cells, or PBMCs supplied cDNA or gDNA.

Deletions cut 3 bases from V and 7 bases from J, with 12 bases between. Germline CDR1 WNHNN, CDR2 SYGVQD (reference sequence). This CDR3 comprises 13 residues. How the authors handled the data: Amplification of reference gene primers provided the estimated nucleated cell counts. Clones were sequenced by immunoSEQ multiplex PCR, and TCRdb holds only the in-frame ones, with some missing. Clone size and V and J calls were adopted from that table, with D and trimming inferred from the DNA. The sample consists of over 100,000 clones, less than 85% of them appearing once. The chain is built from TRBV10-1 and TRBJ1-2; D not resolved. Source material: peripheral blood. The clonotype was recovered from a woman in her sixties or seventies with acute or convalescent COVID-19. The CDR3 DNA reads as TGCGCCAGCAGTGAACGGGAAGGGTCTGGCTACACCTTC. As protein: CASSEREGSGYTF.